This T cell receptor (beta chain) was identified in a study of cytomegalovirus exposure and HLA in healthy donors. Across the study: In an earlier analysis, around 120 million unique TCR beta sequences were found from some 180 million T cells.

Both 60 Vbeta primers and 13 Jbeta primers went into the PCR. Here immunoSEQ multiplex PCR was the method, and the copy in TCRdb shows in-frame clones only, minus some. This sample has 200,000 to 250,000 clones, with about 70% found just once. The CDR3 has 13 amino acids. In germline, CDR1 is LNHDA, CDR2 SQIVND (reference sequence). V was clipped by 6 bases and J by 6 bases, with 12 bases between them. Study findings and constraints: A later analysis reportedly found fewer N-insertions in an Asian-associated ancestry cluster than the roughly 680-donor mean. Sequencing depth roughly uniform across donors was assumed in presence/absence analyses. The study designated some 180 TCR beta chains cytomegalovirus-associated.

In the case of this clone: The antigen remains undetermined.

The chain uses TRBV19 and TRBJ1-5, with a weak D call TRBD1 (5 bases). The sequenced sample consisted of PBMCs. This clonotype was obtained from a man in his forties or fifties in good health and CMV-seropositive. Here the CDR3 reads CASSPRGTQPQHF. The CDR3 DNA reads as TGTGCCAGTAGCCCGCGGGGGACTCAGCCCCAGCATTTT.